Reported below is one TCR beta chain. The specificity of this receptor is unknown. Within one base of it there is no much larger clone, and no base qualities were kept. V is pruned by 6 bases and J by 6 bases, leaving 10 bases of the junction without a gene match. Inclusive of the bounding cysteine and phenylalanine, the CDR3 is 15 residues long. The retained sequence is limited to the CDR3, 45 bases, with the frame set at the first base. Looking up the germline V gene yields CDR1 MNHNS and CDR2 SASEGT. Every donor was a healthy Caucasian. Three pairs of female monozygotic twins, all aged roughly 18 to 29 years, were included in the twin cohort. RNA for TCR libraries was isolated from peripheral blood mononuclear cells. Library generation was performed with 5' RACE. Instrument on record: Illumina HiSeq 2000. A universal primer binding site was added through template switching, and the final cDNA carried a unique molecular identifier so that TCR cDNA molecules could be counted accurately. Specific primers in the conserved constant-segment region were used to synthesize first-strand cDNA for TCR alpha and beta chains. Each cDNA library was double barcoded, with a SMART-Mk sample barcode plus Illumina barcodes, to control for contamination. TruSeq adapter sequences and Illumina sample barcodes were added in two successive PCR steps. TCR alpha and beta cDNA libraries were sequenced on the Illumina HiSeq platform with custom primers. The paper's processing steps were these. Unique molecular identifiers were extracted from raw reads with MiGEC, and CDR3 positions were determined with MiXCR. For each individual, recombination models were inferred using an EM algorithm with the repgenHMM and IGoR tools. The analysis of shared clonotypes was done with the tcR package in R, with sharing normalized by the product of cloneset sizes. To study raw recombination free of thymic and clonal selection effects, out-of-frame nonproductive sequences were analyzed. The public reads were reprocessed in TCRdb via fastp at Q25 and MiXCR, keeping in-frame beta chains. Rows are combined by CDR3 protein, so each entry shows the most common genes and DNA. Clone size and V and J calls follow TCRdb, not the original study. Within this sample are some 660,000 distinct CDR3 sequences, with over 8.5% of them counted one time only. Of the sample, approximately 0.94% falls within the top ten clones.

The data are from a study of identical twins listed by TCRdb under 2016. For the study in its entirety: To test whether fetal clonotypes persist, this study deep-sequenced TCR alpha and beta repertoires from monozygotic twins, from unrelated adults of various ages, and from cord blood. Replicate twin experiments were performed at different times using different library preparation protocols to rule out contamination. Results the study describes overall, beyond this receptor: A weaker excess of twin sharing was found in beta out-of-frame sequences because the signal-to-noise ratio was lowered by fewer shared sequences. Fewer insertions were carried by abundant cord blood beta clonotypes, a similar but weaker trend appeared in young adult naive repertoires, and no such trend appeared in memory repertoires. Zero-insertion analyses could be partly confounded by invariant T cells such as MAIT and iNKT, although diverse VJ usage argued against such confounding for most clonotypes. Because the same donors could not be followed over many years, conclusions were based on cross-sectional statistical analysis. In monozygotic twins, recombination models systematically underestimated out-of-frame TCR alpha sharing, but the models matched the sharing seen between unrelated individuals. Out-of-frame TCR alpha sequences shared between twins showed an excess of low generation-probability sequences compared with coincidental sharing between unrelated individuals.

The sample was also linked to a second study, of yellow fever vaccine responses in identical twins. As the second publication notes: The authors reported that the T cell response to vaccination in identical twins appeared partly convergent and partly personalized. In identical twins, the study followed T cell clones that responded to the vaccine with precision.

The receptor's source is a woman between 18 and 29 years old in good health. Sample: PBMCs. This sequence uses TRBV6-1 and TRBJ2-3, with 9 junctional bases fitting TRBD1. The CDR3 is CASRSGTGRGDTQYF. At the DNA level, the sequence is TGTGCCAGCAGGTCCGGGACAGGGAGAGGGGATACGCAGTATTTT.